The 21 T cell receptor beta chains presented below share a single source sample, sequenced in a study of CD8+CD57+ T cells in acquired aplastic anemia. Profiling of TCR beta VDJ combinations and CDR3 sequences used genomic DNA as template. TCRdb recomputed calls from the reads with MiXCR, one row per CDR3 protein. The sample holds some 220,000 distinct CDR3 sequences, approximately 35% seen once. The specimen was sorted CD4+, CD8+, or CD8+CD57+ T cells (not recorded which) from PBMCs. These receptors all stem from a human donor in good health, serving as a control.

The chain recombines TRBV25-1 with TRBJ1-2; 9 bases agree with TRBD1. The CDR3 is made up of 14 amino acids. V dropped 6 bases and J dropped 8; count of bases not matched to a gene: 10. Germline-derived CDR1 and CDR2 are MGHDK and SYGVNS. The CDR3 here is CASSDYGQGRGYTF. The CDR3, as DNA: TGTGCCAGCAGCGATTACGGACAGGGGCGAGGCTACACCTTC.

This clonotype has ten or more counts. The chain recombines TRBV11-3 with TRBJ1-2, with TRBD1 matching 8 bases. The germline gives CDR1 SGHNT, CDR2 YENEEA. With 5 bases clipped from V and 5 bases from J, the junction kept 4 bases outside the gene matches. This CDR3 contains 13 residues. The CDR3: CASSGTGGYGYTF. The CDR3 DNA is TGTGCCAGCAGCGGAACAGGGGGTTATGGCTACACCTTC.

This clonotype showed up many times. DNA of the CDR3: TGTGCCAGTAGACCCTCATGGAGTGAAGCCAAAAACATTCAGTACTTC. It yields the protein CASRPSWSEAKNIQYF. This chain connects TRBV19 to TRBJ2-4; D not certain. Trimming stripped 6 bases from V and 0 bases from J, with 15 bases between. Germline CDR1 is LNHDA and CDR2 is SQIVND (reference sequence). The CDR3 runs to 16 residues. Variable domain in full (rest from reference TRBV19 and TRBJ2-4): DGGITQSPKYLFRKEGQNVTLSCEQNLNHDAMYWYRQDPGQGLRLIYYSQIVNDFQKGDIAEGYSVSREKKESFPLTVTSAQKNPTAFYLCASRPSWSEAKNIQYFGAGTRLSVL.

There are a few counts of this clonotype. This chain joins TRBV29-1 and TRBJ2-1; 9 nucleotides line up with TRBD1. Germline lookup yields CDR1 SQVTM and CDR2 ANQGSEA. The V segment lost 8 bases and the J segment 9 bases; nucleotides outside the gene matches: 8. This CDR3 region has 12 residues. For the CDR3, the DNA is TGCAGCTGGCCGGGACAGGGAAGTGAGCAGTTCTTC. Translated: CSWPGQGSEQFF.

This clonotype was detected ten times or more. J is TRBJ2-5 and V is TRBV5-1; weak D call: TRBD1 (5 bases). This CDR3 comprises 13 residues. V was pared by 0 bases and J by 7 bases, with 10 bases between. Germline values: CDR1 SGHRS, CDR2 YFSETQ. The CDR3 region has the DNA TGCGCCAGCAGCTTGGAAGGGGTGGGGACCCAGTACTTC. The encoded protein is CASSLEGVGTQYF. Looking up the rest from reference TRBV5-1 and TRBJ2-5 gives the full variable domain: KAGVTQTPRYLIKTRGQQVTLSCSPISGHRSVSWYQQTPGQGLQFLFEYFSETQRNKGNFPGRFSGRQFSNSRSEMNVSTLELGDSALYLCASSLEGVGTQYFGPGTRLLVL.

This clonotype was recorded at least ten times. The chain links TRBV20-1 to TRBJ1-1; maybe TRBD1 (5 bases). The CDR3 loop spans 15 amino acids. The germline V gene encodes CDR1 DFQATT and CDR2 SNEGSKA (reference sequence). The V gene lost 1 base and the J gene lost 1 base, with 13 bases spanning the gap. The CDR3 loop is CSARGRGRGNTEAFF. CDR3 bases: TGCAGTGCTAGAGGACGGGGAAGGGGGAACACTGAAGCTTTCTTT.

CDR3 DNA sequence: TGTGATCAAGACAATGAGCAGTTCTTC. Translation: CDQDNEQFF. The chain couples TRBV7-2 to TRBJ2-1; no clear D. CDR3 length: 9 residues. Germline loops: CDR1 SGHTA, CDR2 FQGNSA.

This sequence joins TRBV10-3 and TRBJ2-3, with 8 positions matching TRBD1. The CDR3 spans 15 residues. Germline V CDR1 and CDR2: ENHRY, SYGVKD. The CDR3: CVISEAGQGTDTQYF. As DNA, the CDR3 is TGTGTTATCAGTGAGGCGGGACAGGGCACAGATACGCAGTATTTT.

The V and J genes are TRBV3-1 and TRBJ1-1; unclear D gene. Trimming pared 1 base from V and 0 bases from J, leaving 6 bases between. CDR1 is LGHDT, CDR2 YNNKEL, per germline (reference sequence). The length of the CDR3 is 14 residues. The CDR3 region has the DNA TGTGCCAGCAGCCAAGCCTCACTGAACACTGAAGCTTTCTTT. The encoded protein is CASSQASLNTEAFF. Variable domain in full (rest from reference TRBV3-1 and TRBJ1-1): DTAVSQTPKYLVTQMGNDKSIKCEQNLGHDTMYWYKQDSKKFLKIMFSYNNKELIINETVPNRFSPKSPDKAHLNLHINSLELGDSAVYFCASSQASLNTEAFFGQGTRLTVV.

This clonotype came up a few times. The J gene is TRBJ2-5, the V gene TRBV30, with 9 positions matching TRBD1. Germline CDR1 GTSNPN, CDR2 SVGIG (reference sequence). The CDR3 is made up of 15 amino acids. V was pared by 3 bases and J by 2 bases, with 7 bases of the junction left unmatched. CDR3 sequence (DNA): TGTGCCTGGAGCCCCGGGGACAGGGAACAAGAGACCCAGTACTTC. Translation: CAWSPGDREQETQYF.

This chain connects TRBV12-3 or TRBV12-4 to TRBJ1-1; the D gene is possibly TRBD1 (5 bases). Trimming stripped 2 bases from V and 4 bases from J, with 11 bases between. The CDR3 contains 14 residues. The CDR3 here is CASSLQGVSTEAFF. The DNA of the CDR3 is TGTGCCAGCAGTTTACAGGGAGTGTCCACTGAAGCTTTCTTT.

The J gene is TRBJ2-3, the V gene TRBV2; no reliable D call. The CDR3 length is 12 residues. Germline V gene lookup returns CDR1 SNHLY and CDR2 FYNNEI. With 6 bases removed from V and 6 bases from J, the gap between germline ends came to 10 bases. This CDR3 is CASRPGRDTQYF. DNA for the CDR3: TGTGCCAGCAGGCCCGGACGGGATACGCAGTATTTT.

This clonotype was counted ten times or more. The chain uses TRBV5-1 and TRBJ1-2; no clear D gene. The V end was cut by 4 bases, the J end by 0 bases, with 13 bases between. The CDR3 totals 15 residues. Germline V gene lookup returns CDR1 SGHRS and CDR2 YFSETQ. CDR3 DNA sequence: TGCGCCAGCAGCCTGCGACATTCGACTAACTATGGCTACACCTTC. Residues: CASSLRHSTNYGYTF.

Ten or more counts support this clonotype. The genes are TRBV9 and TRBJ1-1; no clear D gene. CDR1 and CDR2 from the germline V gene are SGDLS and YYNGEE. The CDR3 is made up of 14 amino acids. Trimming took off 4 bases at V and 5 bases at J, with 15 bases between the two ends. This chain's CDR3 is CASSLRTRWTEAFF. DNA of the CDR3: TGTGCCAGCAGCCTCCGAACAAGGTGGACTGAAGCTTTCTTT.

A single count supports this clonotype. The chain joins TRBV10-1 to TRBJ2-1; TRBD1 matches at 9 bases. V was pared by 7 bases and J by 6 bases, with 4 bases of the junction left unmatched. CDR1 WNHNN and CDR2 SYGVQD come from the germline V gene (reference sequence). The CDR3 spans 13 residues. CDR3 DNA sequence: TGCGCCAGCACTGTGACAGGGGGCAATGAGCAGTTCTTC. This codes for CASTVTGGNEQFF.

Of note for this clonotype: A read error may account for a junction end that differs from germline. This chain joins TRBV11-2 and TRBJ2-5; TRBD1 might be the D (6 bases). The CDR3 length is 16 residues. Germline-derived CDR1 and CDR2 are SGHAT and FQNNGV. The CDR3: CANSLTPGTQGETQYF. CDR3 in DNA: TGTGCCAACAGCCTAACCCCTGGGACCCAGGGGGAGACCCAGTACTTC.

At least ten counts were recorded for this clonotype. The genes are TRBV24-1 and TRBJ2-1; TRBD1 matches at 10 bases. The CDR3 runs 17 residues. Germline CDR1 reads KGHDR; CDR2 reads SFDVKD. J gave up 7 bases and V 0 bases, and 8 bases lay outside the gene matches. The CDR3 DNA is TGTGCCACCAGTGATTTGAGGGGGACAGGGGAGAGGAATGAGCAGTTCTTC. The encoded protein is CATSDLRGTGERNEQFF.

This clonotype occurred once. V and J are TRBV2 and TRBJ2-2, with D perhaps TRBD1 (6 bases). The CDR3 is 17 residues long. From germline, CDR1 is SNHLY and CDR2 FYNNEI. V lost 0 bases and J 0 bases, leaving 11 bases between the germline ends. The CDR3 nucleotides are TGTGCCAGCAGTGAAGCTCGGTGGACAGCGAACACCGGGGAGCTGTTTTTT. It codes for CASSEARWTANTGELFF.

The V and J genes are TRBV11-2 and TRBJ2-2, with D possibly matching TRBD2 (5 bases). The CDR3 has 18 residues. Trimming removed 5 bases at V and 4 bases at J, with 23 bases between. Germline CDR1 reads SGHAT; CDR2 reads FQNNGV. CDR3 nucleotides: TGTGCCAGCAGCCGGTCGGGCATGAGGGTCATTGGCACCGGGGAGCTGTTTTTT. It yields the protein CASSRSGMRVIGTGELFF. Filled out from reference TRBV11-2 and TRBJ2-2, the complete variable domain reads EAGVAQSPRYKIIEKRQSVAFWCNPISGHATLYWYQQILGQGPKLLIQFQNNGVVDDSQLPKDRFSAERLKGVDSTLKIQPAKLEDSAVYLCASSRSGMRVIGTGELFFGEGSRLTVL.

This clonotype was counted many times. This chain uses TRBV7-2 with TRBJ1-5; a weak D match, TRBD1 (5 bases). CDR3 length: 14 residues. Germline CDR1 is SGHTA and CDR2 is FQGNSA. V was pared by 3 bases and J by 4 bases, with 10 bases between. The CDR3 here is CASSFSGANQPQHF. The CDR3 DNA reads as TGTGCCAGCAGCTTTTCCGGGGCGAATCAGCCCCAGCATTTT.

The chain carries TRBV30 and TRBJ2-1, with D hard to call. The germline V gene has CDR1 GTSNPN and CDR2 SVGIG (reference sequence). V shed 1 base and J shed 2 bases, with 6 bases lying between them. CDR3 length equals 13 residues. For the CDR3, the DNA is TGTGCCTGGAGTGGGTTCGCCTACAATGAGCAGTTCTTC. It is translated as CAWSGFAYNEQFF.